The 3 T cell receptor beta chains below were found in one sample sequenced in a study of blood T cell repertoires in COVID-19. Assay: immunoSEQ multiplex PCR; the TCRdb copy retains only in-frame clones and omits some. The sample has around 300,000 clones, around 87% seen once; the top ten hold approximately 4.5%. The source material was PBMCs or T cells enriched from blood (not recorded which). Every receptor here comes from a woman between 18 and 29 years old with acute COVID-19.

V gene TRBV5-1 combines with J gene TRBJ1-2; D ambiguous. Trimming took 0 bases from V and 7 from J, leaving 16 bases between them. The length of the CDR3 is 15 residues. CDR1 SGHRS and CDR2 YFSETQ come from the germline V gene. The CDR3 nucleotides read TGCGCCAGCAGCTTGGATTCTGGTATTTTCGGTGGCTACACCTTC. Protein sequence: CASSLDSGIFGGYTF. The complete variable domain, with remaining parts taken from reference TRBV5-1 and TRBJ1-2, reads KAGVTQTPRYLIKTRGQQVTLSCSPISGHRSVSWYQQTPGQGLQFLFEYFSETQRNKGNFPGRFSGRQFSNSRSEMNVSTLELGDSALYLCASSLDSGIFGGYTFGSGTRLTVV.

The V and J genes are TRBV3-1 (or the pseudogene TRBV3-2) and TRBJ1-2, with a weak D call TRBD1 (5 bases). From germline, CDR1 is LGHDT and CDR2 YNNKEL (reference sequence). CDR3 length: 15 amino acids. Deletions cut 2 bases from V and 5 bases from J, with 15 bases between. The CDR3 coding sequence is TGTGCCAGCAGCCAATCCTCCGACAGCCTATATGGCTACACCTTC. Amino acids: CASSQSSDSLYGYTF.

The chain employs TRBV2 and TRBJ1-4, with TRBD1 matching over 8 bases. The CDR3 consists of 14 residues. V lost 6 bases and J lost 4; bases outside the gene matches: 4. Germline CDR1 and CDR2: SNHLY and FYNNEI. The CDR3 DNA sequence: TGTGCCAGCAGCGTGACAGGGGTTAATGAAAAACTGTTTTTT. Its translation: CASSVTGVNEKLFF.